This T cell receptor beta chain was sequenced in a study of identical twins. Whole-study findings and limits: In cord blood, abundant beta clonotypes had fewer insertions; memory showed no trend.

As concerns this clonotype: Its antigen is currently unknown.

MiXCR, applied by TCRdb to the 5' RACE reads, yields one record per CDR3 protein. This sample has hundreds of thousands of distinct CDR3 sequences, with around a sixth found just once. CDR1 is DFQATT and CDR2 is SNEGSKA in the germline V gene (reference sequence). There are 15 residues in the CDR3. V lost 0 bases to trimming and J lost 4 bases, with 15 bases between them. Another study also made use of these data, one on T cells expressing NK-cell markers.

The sample consisted of PBMCs. The sequence came from a woman aged 18-30 years in good health. The chain employs TRBV20-1 and TRBJ1-1; D perhaps matches TRBD1 (6 bases). DNA of the CDR3: TGCAGTGCTAGAGAGGTACAGGGATGGTCCACTGAAGCTTTCTTT. Protein product: CSAREVQGWSTEAFF.